A selection of T cell receptor beta chains follows, all from one sample in a study of shared clonotypes between healthy human individuals. Data came from immunoSEQ multiplex PCR; TCRdb stores just in-frame clones and leaves some out. The repertoire includes just over 2,000,000 clones, just under 95% of them detected once, and roughly 1% sits in the top ten. The specimen sequenced was naive CD8+ T cells sorted from blood. The receptor source for this set is a man aged 18 to 29 in good health. The CDR3 runs from the conserved cysteine through the conserved F or W. The D gene is left open where the match is weak. Size is omitted from some rows. Given values are once, few, many or a class for expanded clones.

V gene: TRBV7-9
D gene: NA
J gene: TRBJ1-2
clone size: once
CDR3 length: 16
CDR3 protein: CASSSTESDPYYGYTF
CDR3 DNA: TGTGCCAGCAGCTCTACCGAAAGCGATCCGTACTATGGCTACACCTTC

V gene: TRBV5-5
D gene: TRBD1
J gene: TRBJ1-4
clone size: NA
CDR3 length: 15
CDR3 protein: CASRFGTGLNEKLFF
CDR3 DNA: TGTGCCAGCAGATTCGGGACAGGGCTCAATGAAAAACTGTTTTTT

V gene: TRBV2
D gene: NA
J gene: TRBJ1-5
clone size: few
CDR3 length: 14
CDR3 protein: CASRDTFSNQPQHF
CDR3 DNA: TGTGCCAGCAGGGACACTTTTAGCAATCAGCCCCAGCATTTT

V gene: TRBV7-6
D gene: TRBD1
J gene: TRBJ1-1
clone size: NA
CDR3 length: 14
CDR3 protein: CASSLGTVNTEAFF
CDR3 DNA: TGTGCCAGCAGCCTCGGGACAGTGAACACTGAAGCTTTCTTT

V gene: TRBV10-3
D gene: TRBD1
J gene: TRBJ2-1
clone size: NA
CDR3 length: 15
CDR3 protein: CAISEFAGGFNEQFF
CDR3 DNA: TGTGCCATCAGTGAGTTTGCAGGGGGCTTCAATGAGCAGTTCTTC

V gene: TRBV6-1
D gene: NA
J gene: TRBJ1-1
clone size: NA
CDR3 length: 14
CDR3 protein: CASSDARERTEAFF
CDR3 DNA: TGTGCCAGCAGTGATGCGAGGGAGCGCACTGAAGCTTTCTTT

V gene: TRBV11-2
D gene: TRBD2
J gene: TRBJ2-7
clone size: NA
CDR3 length: 14
CDR3 protein: CASSLGGGKVEQYF
CDR3 DNA: TGTGCCAGCAGCTTAGGCGGGGGGAAGGTCGAGCAGTACTTC

V gene: TRBV4-1
D gene: NA
J gene: TRBJ2-7
clone size: NA
CDR3 length: 15
CDR3 protein: CASSQERQNSYEQYF
CDR3 DNA: TGCGCCAGCAGCCAAGAACGCCAGAACTCCTACGAGCAGTACTTC

V gene: TRBV6-1
D gene: NA
J gene: TRBJ2-7
clone size: once
CDR3 length: 12
CDR3 protein: CASSEGTYEQYF
CDR3 DNA: TGTGCCAGCAGTGAAGGGACTTACGAGCAGTACTTC

V gene: TRBV7-9
D gene: NA
J gene: TRBJ1-2
clone size: NA
CDR3 length: 18
CDR3 protein: CASSQIKPFGVSNYGYTF
CDR3 DNA: TGTGCCAGCAGCCAAATAAAGCCCTTCGGGGTTTCTAACTATGGCTACACCTTC

V gene: TRBV7-9
D gene: NA
J gene: TRBJ2-1
clone size: NA
CDR3 length: 14
CDR3 protein: CASSFQGSYNEQFF
CDR3 DNA: TGTGCCAGCAGCTTTCAGGGGTCCTACAATGAGCAGTTCTTC

V gene: TRBV27
D gene: TRBD1
J gene: TRBJ1-4
clone size: NA
CDR3 length: 14
CDR3 protein: CASSTGGTNEKLFF
CDR3 DNA: TGTGCCAGCAGTACAGGGGGAACTAATGAAAAACTGTTTTTT

V gene: TRBV25-1
D gene: NA
J gene: TRBJ2-7
clone size: few
CDR3 length: 14
CDR3 protein: CASSEMGGGDEQYF
CDR3 DNA: TGTGCCAGCAGTGAAATGGGGGGCGGTGACGAGCAGTACTTC

V gene: TRBV29-1
D gene: NA
J gene: TRBJ1-2
clone size: NA
CDR3 length: 14
CDR3 protein: CSVERQKSNYGYTF
CDR3 DNA: TGCAGCGTTGAAAGACAGAAGAGTAACTATGGCTACACCTTC

V gene: TRBV25-1
D gene: NA
J gene: TRBJ1-1
clone size: NA
CDR3 length: 14
CDR3 protein: CASSQGPRNTEAFF
CDR3 DNA: TGTGCCAGCAGTCAGGGGCCTCGGAACACTGAAGCTTTCTTT

V gene: TRBV15
D gene: NA
J gene: TRBJ2-5
clone size: NA
CDR3 length: 16
CDR3 protein: CATSSARDGLKETQYF
CDR3 DNA: TGTGCCACCAGCAGTGCCCGAGATGGGTTAAAAGAGACCCAGTACTTC

V gene: TRBV5-1
D gene: NA
J gene: TRBJ2-1
clone size: NA
CDR3 length: 16
CDR3 protein: CASSLETGNSYNEQFF
CDR3 DNA: TGCGCCAGCAGCTTGGAAACAGGGAACTCCTACAATGAGCAGTTCTTC

V gene: TRBV10-1
D gene: TRBD1
J gene: TRBJ2-2
clone size: NA
CDR3 length: 17
CDR3 protein: CASSDPGQGGNTGELFF
CDR3 DNA: TGCGCCAGCAGTGATCCGGGACAGGGAGGAAACACCGGGGAGCTGTTTTTT

V gene: TRBV4-3
D gene: TRBD1
J gene: TRBJ1-1
clone size: once
CDR3 length: 15
CDR3 protein: CASSQDPGGSTEAFF
CDR3 DNA: TGCGCCAGCAGCCAAGACCCAGGGGGAAGCACTGAAGCTTTCTTT

V gene: TRBV6-5
D gene: NA
J gene: TRBJ2-7
clone size: NA
CDR3 length: 16
CDR3 protein: CASSYSVDLPSYEQYF
CDR3 DNA: TGTGCCAGCAGTTACTCGGTTGACCTTCCCTCCTACGAGCAGTACTTC

V gene: TRBV6-5
D gene: NA
J gene: TRBJ2-1
clone size: NA
CDR3 length: 14
CDR3 protein: CASSPPGGINEQFF
CDR3 DNA: TGTGCCAGCAGTCCCCCCGGAGGGATCAATGAGCAGTTCTTC

V gene: TRBV4-3
D gene: NA
J gene: TRBJ2-7
clone size: NA
CDR3 length: 15
CDR3 protein: CASSQDRDASYEQYF
CDR3 DNA: TGCGCCAGCAGCCAAGATCGGGACGCATCCTACGAGCAGTACTTC

V gene: TRBV5-8
D gene: NA
J gene: TRBJ2-2
clone size: NA
CDR3 length: 14
CDR3 protein: CASSSTPNTGELFF
CDR3 DNA: TGTGCCAGCAGCTCAACACCCAACACCGGGGAGCTGTTTTTT

V gene: TRBV7-9
D gene: TRBD2
J gene: TRBJ2-1
clone size: NA
CDR3 length: 16
CDR3 protein: CASSPLAGGPWNEQFF
CDR3 DNA: TGTGCCAGCAGCCCCCTAGCGGGAGGGCCCTGGAATGAGCAGTTCTTC

V gene: TRBV14
D gene: NA
J gene: TRBJ2-7
clone size: NA
CDR3 length: 13
CDR3 protein: CASSLGLSYEQYF
CDR3 DNA: TGTGCCAGCAGTCTGGGACTTTCCTACGAGCAGTACTTC

V gene: TRBV4-1
D gene: NA
J gene: TRBJ2-1
clone size: NA
CDR3 length: 15
CDR3 protein: CASSRLRGDYNEQFF
CDR3 DNA: TGCGCCAGCAGCCGTCTCAGGGGGGACTACAATGAGCAGTTCTTC